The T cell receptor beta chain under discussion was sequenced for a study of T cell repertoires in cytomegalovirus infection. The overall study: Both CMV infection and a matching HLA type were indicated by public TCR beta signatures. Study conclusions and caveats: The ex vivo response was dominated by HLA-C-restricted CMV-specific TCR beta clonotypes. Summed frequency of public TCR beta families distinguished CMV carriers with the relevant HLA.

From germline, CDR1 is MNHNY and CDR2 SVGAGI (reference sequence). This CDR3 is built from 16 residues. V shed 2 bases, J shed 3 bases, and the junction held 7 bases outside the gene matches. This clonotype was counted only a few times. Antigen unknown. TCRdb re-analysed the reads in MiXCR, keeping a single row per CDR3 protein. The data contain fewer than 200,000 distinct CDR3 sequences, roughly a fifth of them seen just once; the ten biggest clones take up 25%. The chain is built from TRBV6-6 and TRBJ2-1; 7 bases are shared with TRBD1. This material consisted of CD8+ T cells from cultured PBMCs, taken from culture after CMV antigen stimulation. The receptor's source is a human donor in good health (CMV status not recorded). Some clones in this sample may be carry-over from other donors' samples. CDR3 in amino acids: CASSYTHRGLYNEQFF. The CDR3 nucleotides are TGTGCCAGCAGTTACACTCACAGGGGCCTCTACAATGAGCAGTTCTTC.